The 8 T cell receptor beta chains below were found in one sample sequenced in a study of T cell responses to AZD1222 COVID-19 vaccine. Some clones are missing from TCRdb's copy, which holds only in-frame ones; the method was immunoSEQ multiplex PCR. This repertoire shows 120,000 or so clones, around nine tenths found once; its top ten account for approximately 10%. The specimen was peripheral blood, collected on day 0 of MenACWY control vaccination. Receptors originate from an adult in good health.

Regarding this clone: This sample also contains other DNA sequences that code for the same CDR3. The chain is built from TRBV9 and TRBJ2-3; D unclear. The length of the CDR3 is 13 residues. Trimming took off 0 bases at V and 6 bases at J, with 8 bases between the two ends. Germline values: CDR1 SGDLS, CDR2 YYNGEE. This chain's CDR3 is CASSVGPPDTQYF. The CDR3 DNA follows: TGTGCCAGCAGCGTAGGTCCCCCGGATACGCAGTATTTT.

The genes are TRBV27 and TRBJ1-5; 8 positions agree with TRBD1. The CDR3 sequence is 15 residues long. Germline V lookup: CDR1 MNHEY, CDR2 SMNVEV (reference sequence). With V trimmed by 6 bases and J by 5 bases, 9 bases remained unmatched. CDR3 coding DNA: TGTGCCAGCAGCCGAGGACAGGGCGCCGATCAGCCCCAGCATTTT. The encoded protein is CASSRGQGADQPQHF.

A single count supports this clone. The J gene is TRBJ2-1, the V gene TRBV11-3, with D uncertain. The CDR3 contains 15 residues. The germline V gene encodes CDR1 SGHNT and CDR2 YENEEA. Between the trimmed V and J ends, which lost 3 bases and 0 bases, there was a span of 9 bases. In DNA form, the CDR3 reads TGTGCCAGCAGCTTTTCGGGTCCCTCCTACAATGAGCAGTTCTTC. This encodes CASSFSGPSYNEQFF.

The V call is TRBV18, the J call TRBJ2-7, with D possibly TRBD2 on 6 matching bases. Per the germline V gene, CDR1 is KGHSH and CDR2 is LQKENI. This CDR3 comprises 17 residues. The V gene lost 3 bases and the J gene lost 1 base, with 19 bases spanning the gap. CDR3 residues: CASSPSGLALRSYEQYF. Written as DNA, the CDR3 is TGTGCCAGCTCACCGTCGGGACTGGCTTTGAGGTCCTACGAGCAGTACTTC.

DNA of the CDR3: TGTGCCAGCAGTCGGGGCACCGGGGAGCTGTTTTTT. Amino acid sequence: CASSRGTGELFF. This chain joins TRBV6-5 and TRBJ2-2; weak D call: TRBD2 (5 bases). CDR3 length equals 12 residues. V was cut by 5 bases and J by 4 bases, with 5 bases left in between. From germline, CDR1 is MNHEY and CDR2 SVGAGI.

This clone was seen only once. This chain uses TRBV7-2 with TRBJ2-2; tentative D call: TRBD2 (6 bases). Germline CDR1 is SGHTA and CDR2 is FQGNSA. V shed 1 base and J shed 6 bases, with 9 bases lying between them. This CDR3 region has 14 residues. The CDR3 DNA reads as TGTGCCAGCAGCTTAGACCGGAGGGCCGGGGAGCTGTTTTTT. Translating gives CASSLDRRAGELFF.

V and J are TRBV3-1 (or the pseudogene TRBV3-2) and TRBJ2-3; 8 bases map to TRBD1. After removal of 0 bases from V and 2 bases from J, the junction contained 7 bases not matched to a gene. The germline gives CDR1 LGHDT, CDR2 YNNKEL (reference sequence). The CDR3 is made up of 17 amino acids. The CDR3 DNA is TGTGCCAGCAGCCAAGACCCCCGGACAGGGCTCACAGATACGCAGTATTTT. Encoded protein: CASSQDPRTGLTDTQYF.

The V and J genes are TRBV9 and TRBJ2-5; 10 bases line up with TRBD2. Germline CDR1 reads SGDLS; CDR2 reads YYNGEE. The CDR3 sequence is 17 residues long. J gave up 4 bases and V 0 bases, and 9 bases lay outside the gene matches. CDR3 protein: CASSVGRLAGDGETQYF. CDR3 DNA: TGTGCCAGCAGCGTAGGACGGCTAGCGGGAGATGGAGAGACCCAGTACTTC.